The clone carrying this T cell receptor beta chain was observed at least ten times. Its antigen is unidentified. This record belongs to a study of identical twins. Findings of the study overall: While abundant cord blood beta clonotypes carried fewer insertions, memory repertoires showed no such pattern. Twins' surplus sharing was weaker for beta out-of-frame sequences. Partly confounded zero-insertion analyses could result from invariant MAIT and iNKT cells.

MiXCR, run by TCRdb on the 5' RACE reads, gives a single entry per CDR3 protein. In the table there are 500,000 or so distinct CDR3 sequences, around an eighth of which are singletons. This sample was also put to use in a study of yellow fever vaccine responses in identical twins. That source notes: The authors reported partly convergent, partly personalized vaccine responses in identical twins.

Specimen: CD4+ T cells sorted from blood. The source is a woman younger than 30 in good health.

The CDR3 DNA is TGCAGTGCTAGAGATGAGGAGAGACGGACCTACGAGCAGTACTTC. Translated: CSARDEERRTYEQYF. This chain uses TRBV20-1 with TRBJ2-7; D gene ambiguous. Germline CDR1 is DFQATT and CDR2 is SNEGSKA (reference sequence). CDR3 size: 15 residues. V was trimmed by 0 bases and J by 2 bases, leaving 14 bases between them.